Described below is a single T cell receptor (beta chain) sequence and its context. The assay was immunoSEQ multiplex PCR, and TCRdb's table has in-frame clones only and misses some. The repertoire holds 75,000 to 95,000 clones, 70% to 90% seen once, with over 12% in the top ten. Germline values: CDR1 MDHEN, CDR2 SYDVKM. Trimming removed 1 base at V and 0 bases at J, with 7 bases between. The CDR3 runs to 15 residues. This entry comes from a study of siplizumab effects on memory and regulatory T cells. Sample: CD4+ T cells sorted from blood. This sequence joins TRBV28 and TRBJ1-5, with D unclear. The sequence was collected from a human donor in good health. The CDR3 region is CASSLSSLSNQPQHF. DNA of the CDR3: TGTGCCAGCAGTTTATCCAGTCTTAGCAATCAGCCCCAGCATTTT.